The 9 T cell receptor beta chains given below trace back to one sample, sequenced in a study of T-cell reconstitution after alpha-beta-depleted transplantation in children. During its preparation, the TCRbeta library received unique molecular identifiers. Each CDR3 protein is one row after TCRdb ran MiXCR on the PCR reads. The top ten hold about 5% of the sample, which has approximately 400,000 distinct CDR3 sequences, around 9.9% seen once. Specimen: PBMCs from the stem cell graft donor, collected from the stem cell graft. Receptor source: a human donor who donated a stem cell graft to a child with acute myeloid leukemia.

This clonotype was counted only a few times. V is TRBV18 and J is TRBJ1-5; unclear D gene. From germline, CDR1 is KGHSH and CDR2 LQKENI. Trimming pared 3 bases from V and 2 bases from J, leaving 11 bases between. The CDR3 runs 15 residues. For the CDR3, the DNA is TGTGCCAGCTCACCTTCCCATAGTGGCAATCAGCCCCAGCATTTT. Protein: CASSPSHSGNQPQHF.

The sample holds a few counts of this clonotype. The DNA of the CDR3 is TGCAGCGTTGAACGCAGCCACGGGGGGTTGGAGACCCAGTACTTC. This encodes CSVERSHGGLETQYF. The J gene is TRBJ2-5, the V gene TRBV29-1, with 7 bases aligning to TRBD2. Germline CDR1 and CDR2: SQVTM and ANQGSEA. This CDR3 contains 15 residues. The junction had 11 bases not matched to a gene; V was cut back by 2 bases and J by 5 bases.

In this sample, this clonotype turned up a few times. The rearrangement links TRBV12-3 or TRBV12-4 to TRBJ2-5; D gene unclear. Trimming left V 2 bases short and J 2 bases short, with 3 bases between. The CDR3 runs to 12 residues. The CDR3 region has the DNA TGTGCCAGCAGTTTAATACAAGAGACCCAGTACTTC. Protein: CASSLIQETQYF.

The J gene is TRBJ2-1, the V gene TRBV11-2, with D tentatively TRBD2 (5 bases). V lost 10 bases to trimming and J lost 9 bases, with 19 bases between them. Germline lookup yields CDR1 SGHAT and CDR2 FQNNGV. The CDR3 has 13 residues. CDR3 loop: CATQSGNGREQFF. DNA of the CDR3: TGTGCCACCCAGTCGGGGAACGGGCGTGAGCAGTTCTTC.

This clonotype showed up just a few times. The chain uses TRBV6-2 or TRBV6-3 and TRBJ2-7, with 9 bases aligning to TRBD2. CDR3 length equals 13 residues. Germline V gene sequence: CDR1 MNHEY, CDR2 SVGEGT. Losses at the gene ends were 2 bases for V and 7 bases for J; bases not matched to a gene: 3. Written as DNA, the CDR3 is TGTGCCAGCAGTTACCTGCGGGAGGGTGAGCAGTACTTC. Translation: CASSYLREGEQYF.

At least ten counts were recorded for this clonotype. This sequence joins TRBV18 and TRBJ2-5; 13 bases map to TRBD2. The V and J ends lost 5 bases and 5 bases, in that order; junction bases with no gene match: 5. This CDR3 spans 15 amino acids. Germline-derived CDR1 and CDR2 are KGHSH and LQKENI. The DNA of the CDR3 is TGTGCCAGCTCATCGACTAGCGGGAGGCTGGAGACCCAGTACTTC. This sequence encodes CASSSTSGRLETQYF.

This clonotype was counted only a few times. The J gene is TRBJ1-2, the V gene TRBV12-3 or TRBV12-4; D may be TRBD1 (5 bases). CDR3 size: 13 residues. The V end was cut by 5 bases, the J end by 7 bases, with 14 bases between. The chain's CDR3 is CASSRSGYSGYTF. The CDR3 DNA reads TGTGCCAGCAGTCGATCAGGGTATTCTGGCTACACCTTC.

This clonotype has at least ten counts. This rearrangement joins TRBV7-3 to TRBJ2-3; D is unclear. Germline V gene lookup returns CDR1 SGHTA and CDR2 FQGTGA. V was clipped by 5 bases and J by 1 base, with 7 bases between them. This CDR3 has 13 amino acids. As DNA, the CDR3 is TGTGCCAGCAGCCGCTCGGGCACAGATACGCAGTATTTT. Translation gives CASSRSGTDTQYF. Drawing the rest from reference TRBV7-3 and TRBJ2-3, the complete variable domain is GAGVSQTPSNKVTEKGKYVELRCDPISGHTALYWYRQSLGQGPEFLIYFQGTGAADDSGLPNDRFFAVRPEGSVSTLKIQRTERGDSAVYLCASSRSGTDTQYFGPGTRLTVL.

This clonotype was detected a few times. This rearrangement joins TRBV5-6 to TRBJ1-1, with a weak D call TRBD1 (6 bases). V lost 4 bases and J lost 6, with 13 bases in between. Germline CDR1 SGHDT, CDR2 YYEEEE. The CDR3 is 13 amino acids. CDR3 coding DNA: TGTGCCAGCAGCAAAACAGGGAGGGCTGAAGCTTTCTTT. Its translation is CASSKTGRAEAFF.